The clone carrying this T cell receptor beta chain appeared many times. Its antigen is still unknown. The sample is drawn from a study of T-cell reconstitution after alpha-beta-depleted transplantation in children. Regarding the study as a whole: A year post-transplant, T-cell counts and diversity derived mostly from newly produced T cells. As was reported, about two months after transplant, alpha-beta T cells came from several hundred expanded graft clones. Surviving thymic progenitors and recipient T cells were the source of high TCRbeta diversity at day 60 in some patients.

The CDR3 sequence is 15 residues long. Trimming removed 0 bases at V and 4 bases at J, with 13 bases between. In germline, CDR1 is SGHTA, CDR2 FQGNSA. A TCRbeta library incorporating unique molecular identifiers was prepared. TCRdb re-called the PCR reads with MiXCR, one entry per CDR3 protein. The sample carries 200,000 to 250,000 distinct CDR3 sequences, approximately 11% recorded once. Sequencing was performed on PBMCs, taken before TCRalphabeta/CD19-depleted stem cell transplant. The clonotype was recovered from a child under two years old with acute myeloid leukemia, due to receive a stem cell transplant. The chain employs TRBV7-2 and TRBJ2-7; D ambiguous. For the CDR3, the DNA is TGTGCCAGCAGCTTAGCGTCTTTCCTACGGTACGAGCAGTACTTC. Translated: CASSLASFLRYEQYF.